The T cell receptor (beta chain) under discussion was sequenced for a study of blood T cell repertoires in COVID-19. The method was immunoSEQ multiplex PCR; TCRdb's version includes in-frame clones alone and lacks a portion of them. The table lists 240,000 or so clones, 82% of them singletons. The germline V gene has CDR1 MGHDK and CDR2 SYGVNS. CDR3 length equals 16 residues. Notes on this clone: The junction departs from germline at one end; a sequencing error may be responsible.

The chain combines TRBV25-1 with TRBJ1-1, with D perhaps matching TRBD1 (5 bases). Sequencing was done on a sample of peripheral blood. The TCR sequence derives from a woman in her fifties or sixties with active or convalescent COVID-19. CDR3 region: CASSVPSGSGNTETFF. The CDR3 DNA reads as TGTGCCAGCAGTGTCCCTTCAGGGAGCGGGAACACTGAAACTTTCTTT.